This T cell receptor beta chain emerged from a study of blood T cells in healthy people across ages. This CDR3 has 13 residues. Trimming cost V 1 base and J 5 bases, with 6 bases left between them. The germline CDR1 and CDR2 sequences are DFQATT and SNEGSKA (reference sequence). This clonotype was picked up a small number of times. Next came a second PCR, run for about 6 to 12 cycles, which used a sample-barcoded 5' primer along with a J-beta primer mix. TCRdb reprocessed the 5' RACE reads with MiXCR, giving one entry per CDR3 protein. Of approximately 820,000 distinct CDR3 sequences in the sample, about 42% were seen once.

Sequenced material: blood. This sequence originates from a man aged 60 to 69 in good health. This sequence joins TRBV20-1 and TRBJ1-6; no firm D call. CDR3 amino acids: CSARVRDNSPLHF. CDR3 coding DNA: TGCAGTGCTAGAGTAAGGGATAATTCACCCCTCCACTTT.